This T cell receptor (beta chain) was observed in a study of blood T cell repertoires in COVID-19. The CDR3 spans 14 residues. Germline values: CDR1 MDHEN, CDR2 SYDVKM. Trimming took off 4 bases at V and 2 bases at J, with 12 bases between the two ends. As handled by the study authors: Counts of nucleated cells, estimated from reference gene primer amplification, were obtained. Method: immunoSEQ multiplex PCR; TCRdb's copy keeps in-frame clones and lacks some. That table is the source of V, J and clone size, and D and trimming were worked out from the DNA. The sample has 130,000 or so clones; over 60% are singletons.

This clonotype was sampled from a human donor in a cohort sampled during active COVID-19. Sequencing used peripheral blood. The gene calls are TRBV28 and TRBJ2-7; a possible D gene is TRBD1 (5 bases). The CDR3 DNA sequence: TGTGCCAGCAGTTACGGACATGGCGCCTACGAGCAGTACTTC. Its translation is CASSYGHGAYEQYF.